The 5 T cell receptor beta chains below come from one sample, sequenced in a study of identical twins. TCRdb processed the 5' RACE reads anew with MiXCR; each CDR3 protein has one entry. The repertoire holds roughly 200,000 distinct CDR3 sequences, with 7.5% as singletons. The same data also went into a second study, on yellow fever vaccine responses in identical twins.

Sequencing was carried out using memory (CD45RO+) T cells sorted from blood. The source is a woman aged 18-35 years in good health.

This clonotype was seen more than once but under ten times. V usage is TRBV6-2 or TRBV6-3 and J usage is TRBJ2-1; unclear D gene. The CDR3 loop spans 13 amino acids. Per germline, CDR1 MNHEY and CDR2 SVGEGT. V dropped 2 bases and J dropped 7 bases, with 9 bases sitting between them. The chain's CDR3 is CASSYRYANEQFF. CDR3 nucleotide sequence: TGTGCCAGCAGTTACAGGTACGCTAATGAGCAGTTCTTC.

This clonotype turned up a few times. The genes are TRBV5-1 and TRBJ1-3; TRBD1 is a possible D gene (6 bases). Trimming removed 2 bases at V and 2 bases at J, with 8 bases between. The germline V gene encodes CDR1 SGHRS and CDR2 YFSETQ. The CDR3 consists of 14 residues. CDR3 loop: CASSFKGAGNTIYF. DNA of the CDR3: TGCGCCAGCAGCTTTAAGGGGGCTGGAAACACCATATATTTT.

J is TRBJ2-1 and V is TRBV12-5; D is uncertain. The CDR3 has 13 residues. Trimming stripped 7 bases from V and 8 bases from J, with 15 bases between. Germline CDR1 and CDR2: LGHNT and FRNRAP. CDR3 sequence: CASAPYGLHEQFF. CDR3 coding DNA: TGTGCTAGTGCCCCATACGGGTTGCATGAGCAGTTCTTC.

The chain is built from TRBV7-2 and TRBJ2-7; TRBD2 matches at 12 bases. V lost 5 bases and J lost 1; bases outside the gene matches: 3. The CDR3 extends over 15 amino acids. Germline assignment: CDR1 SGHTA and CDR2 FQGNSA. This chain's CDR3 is CASSPSGGASYEQYF. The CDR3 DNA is TGTGCCAGCAGCCCTAGCGGGGGGGCATCCTACGAGCAGTACTTC.

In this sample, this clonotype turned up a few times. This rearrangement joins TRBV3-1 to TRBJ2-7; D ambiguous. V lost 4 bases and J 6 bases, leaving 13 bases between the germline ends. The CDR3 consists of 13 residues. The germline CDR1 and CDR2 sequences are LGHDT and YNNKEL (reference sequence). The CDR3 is CASSPLSLGEQYF. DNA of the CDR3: TGTGCCAGCAGCCCCCTTTCCCTCGGCGAGCAGTACTTC.